This T cell receptor beta chain was retrieved from a study of breast tumors, draining lymph nodes, adjacent tissues. Regarding the study as a whole: Luminal-like breast cancer showed significantly greater tumor-nontumor repertoire similarity than basal-like breast cancer did. Findings are consistent with lymph node origin and intratumoral expansion of most tumor T cells. That most tumor T cells come from lymph nodes remained unproven. Tumors had less TCR diversity than lymph nodes, more than nontumor tissue.

This clonotype was observed many times. Its antigen remains unidentified. The CDR3 extends over 13 amino acids. Germline V gene lookup returns CDR1 MNHEY and CDR2 SMNVEV (reference sequence). Trimming stripped 5 bases from V and 4 bases from J, with 12 bases between. MiXCR, run by TCRdb on the multiplex PCR reads, gives a single entry per CDR3 protein. The top ten clones hold about 2.2% of a sample with around 130,000 distinct CDR3 sequences, 20% to 25% of them seen once. The lymph nodes were axillary draining lymph nodes from breast cancer patients. The sequence derives from a female donor with breast cancer. Some clones in this sample may be carry-over from other donors' samples. V and J are TRBV27 and TRBJ2-7, with D possibly being TRBD2 (6 bases). Sequencing input: axillary lymph node tissue. CDR3 in DNA: TGTGCCAGCAGTGCGGGACTCCTATACGAGCAGTACTTC. This translates into CASSAGLLYEQYF.